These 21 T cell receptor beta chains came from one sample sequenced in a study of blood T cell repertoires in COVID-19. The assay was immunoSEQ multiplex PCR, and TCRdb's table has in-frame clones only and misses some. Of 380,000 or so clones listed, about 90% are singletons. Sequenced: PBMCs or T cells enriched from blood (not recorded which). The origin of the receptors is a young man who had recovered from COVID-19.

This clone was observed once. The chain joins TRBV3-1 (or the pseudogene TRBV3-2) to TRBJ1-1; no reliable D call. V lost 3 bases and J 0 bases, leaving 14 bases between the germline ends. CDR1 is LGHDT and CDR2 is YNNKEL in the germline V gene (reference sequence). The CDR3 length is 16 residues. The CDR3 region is CASSQLSGLLNTEAFF. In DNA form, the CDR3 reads TGTGCCAGCAGCCAGCTAAGTGGACTCTTGAACACTGAAGCTTTCTTT.

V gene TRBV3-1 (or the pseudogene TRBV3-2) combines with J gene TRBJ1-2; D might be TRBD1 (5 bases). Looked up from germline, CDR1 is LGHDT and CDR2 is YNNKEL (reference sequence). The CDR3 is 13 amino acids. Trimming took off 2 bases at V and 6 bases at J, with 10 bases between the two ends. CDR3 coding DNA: TGTGCCAGCAGCCAACAGGGTATCGATGGCTACACCTTC. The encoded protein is CASSQQGIDGYTF.

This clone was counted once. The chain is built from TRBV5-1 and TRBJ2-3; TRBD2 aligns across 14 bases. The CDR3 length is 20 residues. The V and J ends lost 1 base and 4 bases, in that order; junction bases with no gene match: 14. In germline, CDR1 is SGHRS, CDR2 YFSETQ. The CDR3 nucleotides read TGCGCCAGCAGCTTGAACGGGGGACTAGCGGGGGACCTCCGCCCAGATACGCAGTATTTT. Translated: CASSLNGGLAGDLRPDTQYF.

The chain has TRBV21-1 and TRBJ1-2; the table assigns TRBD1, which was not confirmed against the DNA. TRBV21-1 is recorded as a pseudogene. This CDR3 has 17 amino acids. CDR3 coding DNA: TGTGCCAGCAGCATACCACAGGGGGATAAGAGGTTATATGGCTACACCTTC. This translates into CASSIPQGDKRLYGYTF.

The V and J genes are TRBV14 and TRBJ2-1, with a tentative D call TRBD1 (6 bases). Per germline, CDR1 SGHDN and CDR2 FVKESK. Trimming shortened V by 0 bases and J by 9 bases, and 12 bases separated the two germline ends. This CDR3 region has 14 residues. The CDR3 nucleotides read TGTGCCAGCAGCCAAGATTGGGACACAGGTGAGCAGTTCTTC. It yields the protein CASSQDWDTGEQFF.

This chain's CDR3 is CASSMGSVNTEAFF. The DNA of the CDR3 is TGTGCCAGTAGTATGGGGAGTGTGAACACTGAAGCTTTCTTT. The gene calls are TRBV19 and TRBJ1-1; D unclear. Germline-derived CDR1 and CDR2 are LNHDA and SQIVND (reference sequence). The CDR3 contains 14 residues. With 3 bases removed from V and 0 bases from J, the gap between germline ends came to 8 bases.

The CDR3 loop reads CAVTVFAGANVLTF. The CDR3 coding sequence is TGTGCCGTGACAGTGTTTGCTGGGGCCAACGTCCTGACTTTC. The chain links TRBV11-2 to TRBJ2-6; the D gene is possibly TRBD1 (5 bases). In germline, CDR1 is SGHAT, CDR2 FQNNGV. The CDR3 length is 14 residues. V gave up 11 bases and J gave up 2 bases, with 13 bases separating them.

The CDR3 loop reads CASSSTRPGELFF. CDR3 in DNA: TGTGCCAGCAGCTCGACACGTCCCGGGGAGCTGTTTTTT. The chain combines TRBV7-2 with TRBJ2-2; D is uncertain. Germline-derived CDR1 and CDR2 are SGHTA and FQGNSA. This CDR3 is 13 amino acids long. V was pared by 4 bases and J by 6 bases, with 9 bases between.

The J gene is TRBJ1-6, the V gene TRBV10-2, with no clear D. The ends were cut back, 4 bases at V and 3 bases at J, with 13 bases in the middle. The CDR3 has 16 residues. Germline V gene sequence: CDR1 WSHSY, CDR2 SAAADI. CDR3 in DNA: TGCGCCAGCAGTGTGCGCGCTACGGTCTATAATTCACCCCTCCACTTT. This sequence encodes CASSVRATVYNSPLHF.

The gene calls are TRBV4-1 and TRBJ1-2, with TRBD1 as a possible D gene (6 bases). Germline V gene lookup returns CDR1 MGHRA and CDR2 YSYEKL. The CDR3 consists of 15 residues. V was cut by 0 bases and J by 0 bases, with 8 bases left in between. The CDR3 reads CASSQEGHPNYGYTF. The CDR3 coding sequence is TGCGCCAGCAGCCAAGAGGGACACCCTAACTATGGCTACACCTTC.

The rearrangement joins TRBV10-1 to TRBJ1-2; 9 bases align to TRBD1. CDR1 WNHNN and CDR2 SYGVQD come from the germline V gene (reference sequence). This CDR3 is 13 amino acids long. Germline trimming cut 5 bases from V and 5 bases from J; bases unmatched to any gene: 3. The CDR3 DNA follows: TGCGCCAGCAGTCAGACAGGGGGTTATGGCTACACCTTC. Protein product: CASSQTGGYGYTF.

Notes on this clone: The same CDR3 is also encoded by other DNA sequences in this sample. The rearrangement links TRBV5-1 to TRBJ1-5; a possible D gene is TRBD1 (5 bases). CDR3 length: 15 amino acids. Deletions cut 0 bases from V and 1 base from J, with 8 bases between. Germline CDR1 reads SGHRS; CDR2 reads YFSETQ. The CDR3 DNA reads TGCGCCAGCAGCTTGGGACAGTCAAGCAATCAGCCCCAGCATTTT. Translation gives CASSLGQSSNQPQHF.

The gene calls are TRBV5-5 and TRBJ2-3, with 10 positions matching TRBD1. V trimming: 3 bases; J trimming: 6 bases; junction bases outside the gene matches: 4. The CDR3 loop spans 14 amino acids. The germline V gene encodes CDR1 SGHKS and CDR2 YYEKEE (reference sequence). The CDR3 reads CASSSDRGLDTQYF. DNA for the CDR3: TGTGCCAGCAGCTCCGACAGGGGGCTGGATACGCAGTATTTT. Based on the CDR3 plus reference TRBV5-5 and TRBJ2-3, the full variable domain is DAGVTQSPTHLIKTRGQQVTLRCSPISGHKSVSWYQQVLGQGPQFIFQYYEKEERGRGNFPDRFSARQFPNYSSELNVNALLLGDSALYLCASSSDRGLDTQYFGPGTRLTVL.

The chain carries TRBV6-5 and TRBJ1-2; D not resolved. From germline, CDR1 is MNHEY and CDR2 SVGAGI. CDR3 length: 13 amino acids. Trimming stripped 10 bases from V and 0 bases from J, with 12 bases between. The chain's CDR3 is CATDQRANYGYTF. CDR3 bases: TGTGCCACCGATCAGCGAGCTAACTATGGCTACACCTTC.

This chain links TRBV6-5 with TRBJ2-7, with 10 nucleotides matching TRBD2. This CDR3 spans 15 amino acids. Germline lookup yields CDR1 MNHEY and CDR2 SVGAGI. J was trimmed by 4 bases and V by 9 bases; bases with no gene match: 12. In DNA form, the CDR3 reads TGTGCCAGTCGTCCCGGAGAACTAGCGGGATACGAGCAGTACTTC. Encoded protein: CASRPGELAGYEQYF.

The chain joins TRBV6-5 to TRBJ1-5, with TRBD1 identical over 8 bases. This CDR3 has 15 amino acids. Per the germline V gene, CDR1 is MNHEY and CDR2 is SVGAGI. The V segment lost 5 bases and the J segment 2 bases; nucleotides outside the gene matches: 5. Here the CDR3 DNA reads TGTGCCAGCAGTCCGACAGGGGTGGGCAATCAGCCCCAGCATTTT. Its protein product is CASSPTGVGNQPQHF.

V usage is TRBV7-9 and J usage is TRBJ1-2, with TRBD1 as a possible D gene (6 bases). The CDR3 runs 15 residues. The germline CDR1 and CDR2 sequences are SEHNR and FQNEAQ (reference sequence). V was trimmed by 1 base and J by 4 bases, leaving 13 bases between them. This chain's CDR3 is CASSLEDRTSYGYTF. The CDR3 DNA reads TGTGCCAGCAGCTTAGAAGACAGGACGTCCTATGGCTACACCTTC.

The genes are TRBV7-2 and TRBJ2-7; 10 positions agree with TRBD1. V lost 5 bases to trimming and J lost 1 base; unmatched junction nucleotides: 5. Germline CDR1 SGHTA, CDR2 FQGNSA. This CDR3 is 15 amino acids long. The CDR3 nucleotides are TGTGCCAGCAGCGCGTGGACAGGGGGTTCCTACGAGCAGTACTTC. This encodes CASSAWTGGSYEQYF.

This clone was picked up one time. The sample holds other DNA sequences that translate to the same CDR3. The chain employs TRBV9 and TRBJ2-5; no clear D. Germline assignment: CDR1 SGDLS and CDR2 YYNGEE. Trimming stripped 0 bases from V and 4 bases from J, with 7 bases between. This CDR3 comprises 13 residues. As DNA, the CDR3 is TGTGCCAGCAGCGTAGTATCGGGAGAGACCCAGTACTTC. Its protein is CASSVVSGETQYF. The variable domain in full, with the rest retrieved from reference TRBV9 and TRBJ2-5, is DSGVTQTPKHLITATGQRVTLRCSPRSGDLSVYWYQQSLDQGLQFLIQYYNGEERAKGNILERFSAQQFPDLHSELNLSSLELGDSALYFCASSVVSGETQYFGPGTRLLVL.

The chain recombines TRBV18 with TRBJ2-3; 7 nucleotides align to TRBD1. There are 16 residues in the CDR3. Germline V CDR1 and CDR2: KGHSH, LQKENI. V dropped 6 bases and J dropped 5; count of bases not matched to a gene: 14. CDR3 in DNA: TGTGCCAGCTCCGGGTCCCTGACAGGGTTTGAAGATACGCAGTATTTT. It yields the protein CASSGSLTGFEDTQYF.

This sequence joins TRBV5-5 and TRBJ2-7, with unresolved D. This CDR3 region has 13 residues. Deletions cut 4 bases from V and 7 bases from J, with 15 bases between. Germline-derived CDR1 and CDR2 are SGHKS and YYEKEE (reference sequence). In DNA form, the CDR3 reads TGTGCCAGCAGCGGGCTCCCCAGCCGTGAGCAGTACTTC. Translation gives CASSGLPSREQYF.